The 13 T cell receptor beta chains below come from one sample, sequenced in a study of blood T cell repertoires in COVID-19. TCRdb's table, derived via immunoSEQ multiplex PCR, lists solely in-frame clones and lacks some. The sample contains fewer than 250,000 clones, 86% of which appear only once. The specimen sequenced was peripheral blood. Every receptor here comes from a woman aged 55-69 years who had recovered from COVID-19.

This chain uses TRBV7-2 with TRBJ1-1; D might be TRBD1 (6 bases). CDR3 length: 14 residues. Germline V gene data show CDR1 as SGHTA and CDR2 as FQGNSA. V was clipped by 3 bases and J by 1 base, with 9 bases between them. CDR3 coding DNA: TGTGCCAGCAGCTTGGACAGAACGAACACTGAAGCTTTCTTT. It is translated as CASSLDRTNTEAFF.

This clone was seen only once. CDR3 sequence: CASSTPNRGYEQYF. The CDR3 bases are TGTGCCAGTAGTACACCCAACAGGGGTTACGAGCAGTACTTC. The rearrangement links TRBV19 to TRBJ2-7; 7 bases are shared with TRBD1. The CDR3 sequence is 14 residues long. Germline CDR1 LNHDA, CDR2 SQIVND (reference sequence). Trimming removed 4 bases from V and 4 bases from J; junction bases left unmatched: 7.

The chain recombines TRBV7-2 with TRBJ2-7; perhaps TRBD1 as D (6 bases). The CDR3 contains 12 residues. Looked up from germline, CDR1 is SGHTA and CDR2 is FQGNSA. V gave up 1 base and J gave up 6 bases, with 7 bases separating them. CDR3 in DNA: TGTGCCAGCAGCTTAGGCAGGGGCGAGCAGTACTTC. Translated: CASSLGRGEQYF.

This chain links TRBV11-2 with TRBJ1-2; TRBD1 might be the D (6 bases). Trimming shortened V by 1 base and J by 1 base, and 10 bases separated the two germline ends. This CDR3 has 15 residues. CDR1 is SGHAT and CDR2 is FQNNGV in the germline V gene. This CDR3 is CASSLATGINYGYTF. CDR3 sequence (DNA): TGTGCCAGCAGCTTAGCCACAGGGATTAACTATGGCTACACCTTC.

The chain combines TRBV7-6 with TRBJ1-1; 8 bases fit TRBD1. The CDR3 is 15 amino acids. In germline, CDR1 is SGHVS, CDR2 FNYEAQ. Trimming cost V 4 bases and J 6 bases; bases outside gene matches: 10. The CDR3 coding sequence is TGTGCCAGCAGCTATACGACAGGGGAATTCCCTGAAGCTTTCTTT. Its translation is CASSYTTGEFPEAFF.

The chain employs TRBV20-1 and TRBJ1-1, with unresolved D. The CDR3 is 11 amino acids. CDR1 is DFQATT and CDR2 is SNEGSKA in the germline V gene (reference sequence). The V and J ends lost 5 bases and 1 base respectively, with 5 bases between them. CDR3 region: CSARQNTEAFF. The CDR3 bases are TGCAGTGCTCGACAGAACACTGAAGCTTTCTTT.

This clone was counted a few times. The chain couples TRBV19 to TRBJ2-5; D is possibly TRBD2 (5 bases). Germline V gene sequence: CDR1 LNHDA, CDR2 SQIVND (reference sequence). The CDR3 is 13 amino acids. V gave up 4 bases and J gave up 3 bases, with 9 bases separating them. In DNA, the CDR3 is TGTGCCAGTAGTAGCTCCGGGAAAGAGACCCAGTACTTC. Translating gives CASSSSGKETQYF. Full variable domain (missing parts from reference TRBV19 and TRBJ2-5): DGGITQSPKYLFRKEGQNVTLSCEQNLNHDAMYWYRQDPGQGLRLIYYSQIVNDFQKGDIAEGYSVSREKKESFPLTVTSAQKNPTAFYLCASSSSGKETQYFGPGTRLLVL.

The chain carries TRBV6-5 and TRBJ2-1; a possible D gene is TRBD2 (6 bases). The CDR3 has 14 amino acids. Germline CDR1 reads MNHEY; CDR2 reads SVGAGI. The V gene lost 6 bases and the J gene lost 3 bases, with 12 bases spanning the gap. Here the CDR3 reads CASRPRGFYNEQFF. The CDR3 DNA sequence: TGTGCCAGCAGGCCCCGGGGGTTCTACAATGAGCAGTTCTTC.

V usage is TRBV2 and J usage is TRBJ1-1; D may be TRBD1 (5 bases). The CDR3 totals 14 residues. Per the germline V gene, CDR1 is SNHLY and CDR2 is FYNNEI. Trimming removed 5 bases at V and 0 bases at J, with 10 bases between. The CDR3 nucleotides are TGTGCCAGCAGTCGACAGCCCATGAACACTGAAGCTTTCTTT. Amino acids: CASSRQPMNTEAFF. Together with reference TRBV2 and TRBJ1-1, the CDR3 gives the full variable domain: EPEVTQTPSHQVTQMGQEVILRCVPISNHLYFYWYRQILGQKVEFLVSFYNNEISEKSEIFDDQFSVERPDGSNFTLKIRSTKLEDSAMYFCASSRQPMNTEAFFGQGTRLTVV.

The V gene is TRBV19, the J gene TRBJ1-6; TRBD1 might be the D (5 bases). The CDR3 totals 15 residues. The germline gives CDR1 LNHDA, CDR2 SQIVND (reference sequence). The V end lost 9 bases, the J end lost 6 bases, and 18 bases lay between the germline ends. CDR3 DNA: TGTGCCAGCAGGCCCCCCGGGGGTGGTAATTCACCCCTCCACTTT. This sequence encodes CASRPPGGGNSPLHF.

The chain links TRBV7-8 to TRBJ1-3, with 7 bases that match TRBD1. The CDR3 sequence is 16 residues long. V lost 3 bases, J lost 0 bases, and 5 bases stayed unmatched. CDR1 is SGHVS and CDR2 is FQNEAQ in the germline V gene. The CDR3 nucleotides read TGTGCCAGCAGCTTGCGGGACAGCCACTCTGGAAACACCATATATTTT. Translation gives CASSLRDSHSGNTIYF.

The gene calls are TRBV2 and TRBJ1-1; D not resolved. The CDR3 has 14 amino acids. Germline V lookup: CDR1 SNHLY, CDR2 FYNNEI. The V end was cut by 7 bases, the J end by 0 bases, with 12 bases between. The CDR3 reads CASTTNLMNTEAFF. The CDR3 DNA reads TGTGCCAGCACGACAAATCTAATGAACACTGAAGCTTTCTTT.

This chain uses TRBV5-4 with TRBJ2-3; 9 bases line up with TRBD2. CDR1 is SGHNT, CDR2 YYREEE, per germline (reference sequence). Trimming at V came to 9 bases and at J to 3 bases, leaving 8 bases not matched to a gene. This CDR3 comprises 14 residues. The CDR3, as DNA: TGTGCCACCCAGGGCGGGGGGGCAACAGATACGCAGTATTTT. Translated: CATQGGGATDTQYF.